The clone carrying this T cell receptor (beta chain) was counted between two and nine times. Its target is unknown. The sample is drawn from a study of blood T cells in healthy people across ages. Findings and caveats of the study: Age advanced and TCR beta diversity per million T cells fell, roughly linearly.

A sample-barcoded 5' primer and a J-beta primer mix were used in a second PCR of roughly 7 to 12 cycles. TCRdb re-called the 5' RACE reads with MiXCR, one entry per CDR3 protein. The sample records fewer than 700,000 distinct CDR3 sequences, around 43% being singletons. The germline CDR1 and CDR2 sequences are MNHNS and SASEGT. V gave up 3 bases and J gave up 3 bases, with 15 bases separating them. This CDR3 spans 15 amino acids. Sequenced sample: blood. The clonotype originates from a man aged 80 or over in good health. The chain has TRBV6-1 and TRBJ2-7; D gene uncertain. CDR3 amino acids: CASSEGGGPFYEQYF. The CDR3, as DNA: TGTGCCAGCAGTGAGGGCGGTGGGCCTTTCTACGAGCAGTACTTC.